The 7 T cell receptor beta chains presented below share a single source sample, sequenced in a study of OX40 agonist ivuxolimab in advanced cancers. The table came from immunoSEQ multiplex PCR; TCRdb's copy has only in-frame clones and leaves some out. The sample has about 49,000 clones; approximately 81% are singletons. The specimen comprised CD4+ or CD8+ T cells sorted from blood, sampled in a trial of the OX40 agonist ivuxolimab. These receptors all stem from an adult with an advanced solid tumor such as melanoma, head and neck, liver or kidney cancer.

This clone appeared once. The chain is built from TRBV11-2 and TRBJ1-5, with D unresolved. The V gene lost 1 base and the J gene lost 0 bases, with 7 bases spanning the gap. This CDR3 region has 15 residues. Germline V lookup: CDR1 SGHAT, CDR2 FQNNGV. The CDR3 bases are TGTGCCAGCAGCTTAGTCCCGAGTAGCAATCAGCCCCAGCATTTT. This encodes CASSLVPSSNQPQHF.

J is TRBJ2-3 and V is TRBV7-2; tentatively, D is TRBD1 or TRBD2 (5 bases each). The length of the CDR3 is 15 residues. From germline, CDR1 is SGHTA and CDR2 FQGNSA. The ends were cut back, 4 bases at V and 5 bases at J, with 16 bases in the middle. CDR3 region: CASSYRGELVDTQYF. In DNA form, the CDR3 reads TGTGCCAGCAGCTACCGAGGGGAGTTGGTAGATACGCAGTATTTT.

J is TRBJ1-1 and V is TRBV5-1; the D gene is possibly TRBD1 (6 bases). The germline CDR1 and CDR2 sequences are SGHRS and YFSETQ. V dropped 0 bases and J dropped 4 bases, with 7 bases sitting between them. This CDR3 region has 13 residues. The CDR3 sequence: CASSLAGATEAFF. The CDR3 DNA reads TGCGCCAGCAGCTTGGCGGGGGCCACTGAAGCTTTCTTT.

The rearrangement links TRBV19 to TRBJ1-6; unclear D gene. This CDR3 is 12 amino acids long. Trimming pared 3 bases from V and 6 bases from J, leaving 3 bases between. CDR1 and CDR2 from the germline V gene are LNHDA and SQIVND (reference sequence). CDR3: CASSIGNSPLHF. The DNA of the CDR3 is TGTGCCAGTAGTATCGGTAATTCACCCCTCCACTTT.

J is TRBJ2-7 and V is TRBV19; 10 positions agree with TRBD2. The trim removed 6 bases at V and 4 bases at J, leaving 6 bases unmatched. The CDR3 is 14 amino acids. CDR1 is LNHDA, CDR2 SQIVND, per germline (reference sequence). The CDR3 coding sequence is TGTGCCAGTAGACTTGGGACTAGCGAATACGAGCAGTACTTC. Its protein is CASRLGTSEYEQYF. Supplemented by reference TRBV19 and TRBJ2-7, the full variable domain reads DGGITQSPKYLFRKEGQNVTLSCEQNLNHDAMYWYRQDPGQGLRLIYYSQIVNDFQKGDIAEGYSVSREKKESFPLTVTSAQKNPTAFYLCASRLGTSEYEQYFGPGTRLTVT.

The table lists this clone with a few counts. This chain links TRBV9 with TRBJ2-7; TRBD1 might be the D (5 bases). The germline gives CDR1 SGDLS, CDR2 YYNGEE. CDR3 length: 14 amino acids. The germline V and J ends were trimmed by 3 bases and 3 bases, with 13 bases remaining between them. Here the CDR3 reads CASSATENYYEQYF. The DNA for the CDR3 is TGTGCCAGCAGCGCGACAGAGAATTACTACGAGCAGTACTTC.

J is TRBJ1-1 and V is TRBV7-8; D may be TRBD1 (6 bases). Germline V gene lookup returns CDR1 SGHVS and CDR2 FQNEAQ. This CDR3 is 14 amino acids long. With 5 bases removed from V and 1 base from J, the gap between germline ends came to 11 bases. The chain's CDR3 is CASSPSDRNTEAFF. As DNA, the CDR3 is TGTGCCAGCAGCCCTTCGGACAGGAACACTGAAGCTTTCTTT.